Ten or more counts support the clone carrying this T cell receptor beta chain. Its cognate antigen is unknown. The data were obtained in a study of CD8 T cells in ankylosing spondylitis. Regarding the study as a whole: Seemingly characteristic of ankylosing spondylitis blood was a TCR beta motif consisting of about 8 highly homologous variants. The clones that were linked to disease were reported to be significantly enriched in matched synovial fluid samples from ankylosing spondylitis patients.

Molecular-barcoded quantitative 5'-RACE produced these TCR beta libraries. One entry per CDR3 protein results from TCRdb running MiXCR on the 5' RACE reads. In the table there are roughly 180,000 distinct CDR3 sequences, around 13% of which are singletons. The V gene's germline CDR1 is SGHRS and CDR2 YFSETQ. CDR3 size: 19 residues. J lost 3 bases, V lost 0 bases, and 10 bases had no gene match. V gene TRBV5-1 combines with J gene TRBJ2-1, with 12 bases identical to TRBD1. The sequenced sample consisted of blood, either unsorted or a sorted T cell fraction (not recorded which). The sequence was obtained from a male donor with ankylosing spondylitis or in good health (not recorded which). CDR3 amino acids: CASSLEGQGAPDFYNEQFF. The CDR3 DNA reads TGCGCCAGCAGCTTGGAGGGACAGGGGGCTCCGGATTTCTACAATGAGCAGTTCTTC.